This T cell receptor (beta chain) was captured by sequencing in a study of OX40 agonist ivuxolimab in advanced cancers. Study as a whole: Age averaged 60 years (range roughly 23 to 80), and around 87% were male.

Here immunoSEQ multiplex PCR was the method, and the copy in TCRdb shows in-frame clones only, minus some. Here the sample spans under 85,000 clones, approximately 89% being singletons. CDR1 and CDR2 (germline): SEHNR, FQNEAQ (reference sequence). This CDR3 region has 15 residues. V was clipped by 1 base and J by 8 bases, with 15 bases between them. Whole-study findings and limits: Averaging showed that CD8+ T cells had more expanded clones than CD4+ did.

On this clone: Its antigen is unknown.

The material sequenced was CD4+ or CD8+ T cells sorted from blood, taken in a trial of the OX40 agonist ivuxolimab. The chain carries TRBV7-9 and TRBJ2-4, with a weak D call TRBD2 (7 bases). This sequence was found in an adult with an advanced solid tumor such as melanoma, head and neck, liver or kidney cancer. The CDR3 DNA reads as TGTGCCAGCAGCTTAGAGGGGGGGGCTCGGCACATTCAGTACTTC. It specifies CASSLEGGARHIQYF.